This TCR beta chain was captured by sequencing in a study of regulatory T cells in long-lasting Graves disease. Germline CDR1 is MDHEN and CDR2 is SYDVKM. The CDR3 has 14 residues. The V end lost 1 base, the J end lost 3 bases, and 10 bases lay between the germline ends. Investigators prepared the TCR beta libraries by applying iRepertoire HTBI primers and Arm-PCR of CDR3 regions. Each CDR3 protein gets one entry after TCRdb re-called the multiplex PCR reads with MiXCR. The sample yields 450,000 or so distinct CDR3 sequences, approximately 23% seen once. Many counts were recorded for this clonotype. Time point of the sample: persistent/refractory GD, antithyroid drugs over 5 years with positive TRAb. RNA isolated from PBMCs was used to make the TCR library.

The TCR sequence derives from a female donor with Graves disease. The rearrangement uses TRBV28 and TRBJ2-7; D remains unclear. The material sequenced was peripheral blood mononuclear cells (PBMCs), taken when the disease was refractory, from a patient treated with antithyroid drugs. The CDR3 spells CASSLLGRYYEQYF. In DNA form, the CDR3 reads TGTGCCAGCAGTTTATTAGGCCGCTACTACGAGCAGTACTTC.